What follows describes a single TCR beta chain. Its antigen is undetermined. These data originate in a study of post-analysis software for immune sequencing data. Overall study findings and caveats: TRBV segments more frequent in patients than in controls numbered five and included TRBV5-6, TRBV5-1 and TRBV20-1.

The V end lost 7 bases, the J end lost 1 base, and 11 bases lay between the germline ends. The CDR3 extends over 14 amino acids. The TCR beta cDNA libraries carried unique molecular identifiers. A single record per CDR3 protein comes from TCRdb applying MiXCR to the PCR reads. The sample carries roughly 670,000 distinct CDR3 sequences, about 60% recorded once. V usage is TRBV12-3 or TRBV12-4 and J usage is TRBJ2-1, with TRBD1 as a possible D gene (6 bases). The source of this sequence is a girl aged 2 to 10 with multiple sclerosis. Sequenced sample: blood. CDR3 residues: CASTRTASYNEQFF. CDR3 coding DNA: TGTGCCAGCACCAGGACAGCGTCCTACAATGAGCAGTTCTTC.